A selection of T cell receptor beta chains follows, all from one sample in a study of blood T cell repertoires in COVID-19. Here immunoSEQ multiplex PCR was the method, and the copy in TCRdb shows in-frame clones only, minus some. The table includes some 140,000 clones, less than 80% detected once. The sequencing input was peripheral blood. The source of these receptors is a man in his fifties or sixties with acute or convalescent COVID-19. Both conserved end residues are part of each CDR3. D genes are given only for firm matches. Clone sizes are given selectively: once, few, many, or a class where the clone is expanded.

TRBV5-8	12	.	.	TRBJ1-2	TGTGCCAGCAGCTCCGACAGGAATGGCTACACCTTC	CASSSDRNGYTF
TRBV6-5	13	once	TRBD1	TRBJ1-2	TGTGCCAGCACCTTTGGGACAGGGGGAAGCTACACCTTC	CASTFGTGGSYTF
TRBV7-9	16	.	.	TRBJ2-1	TGTGCCAGCAGCTCACCCCGCCAGAAGACTGGGAATGAGCAGTTCTTC	CASSSPRQKTGNEQFF
TRBV19	14	.	.	TRBJ1-5	TGTGCCAGTAGTATTGAACCGGGGGGTCAGCCCCAGCATTTT	CASSIEPGGQPQHF
TRBV29-1	16	.	TRBD2	TRBJ2-7	TGCAGCGTCTCGGGGGTAGCGGGAGACATTCGGTACGAGCAGTACTTC	CSVSGVAGDIRYEQYF
TRBV6-2/TRBV6-3	13	few	TRBD1	TRBJ2-5	TGTGCCAGCAGTCCGGACAGGGTGGTGACCCAGTACTTC	CASSPDRVVTQYF
TRBV30	12	.	.	TRBJ1-2	TGTGCCTGGAGTGGGGGGCTCTATGGCTACACCTTC	CAWSGGLYGYTF
TRBV28	15	once	TRBD1	TRBJ1-5	TGTGCCAGCACCCTAGGACAGGATAGCAATCAGCCCCAGCATTTT	CASTLGQDSNQPQHF
TRBV3-1/TRBV3-2	13	once	.	TRBJ1-1	TGTGCCAGCAGCCCCGGGACATTTACTGAAGCTTTCTTT	CASSPGTFTEAFF
TRBV15	15	.	TRBD2	TRBJ2-7	TGTGCCACCAGCACCGGACTAGCGGGAGGGAACGAGCAGTACTTC	CATSTGLAGGNEQYF
TRBV5-6	12	.	.	TRBJ2-5	TGTGCCAGCAGCTTGCCACAAGAGACCCAGTACTTC	CASSLPQETQYF
TRBV25-1	13	.	.	TRBJ1-6	TGTGCCAGCAGTGAATATAGCAATTCACCCCTCCACTTT	CASSEYSNSPLHF
TRBV28	16	.	.	TRBJ1-3	TGTGCCAGCACGTCTCCGGTTACAGGGTTCGGAAACACCATATATTTT	CASTSPVTGFGNTIYF
TRBV20-1	14	once	TRBD2	TRBJ2-1	TGCAGTGCTAGTCTAGCGGGGGGATACAATGAGCAGTTCTTC	CSASLAGGYNEQFF
TRBV29-1	14	.	.	TRBJ1-1	TGCAGCGTTGGGTTGAAGGGAGGGGGCACTGAAGCTTTCTTT	CSVGLKGGGTEAFF
TRBV19	14	.	.	TRBJ1-2	TGTGCCAGTAGTATAGTGATGGGGAGCTATGGCTACACCTTC	CASSIVMGSYGYTF
TRBV28	15	few	.	TRBJ1-3	TGTGCCAGCAGTTCCCTGACAGGATCTGGAAACACCATATATTTT	CASSSLTGSGNTIYF
TRBV7-3	14	.	TRBD1	TRBJ1-2	TGTGCCAGCAGCTTGGACAGGGAGGGCTATGGCTACACCTTC	CASSLDREGYGYTF
TRBV28	15	.	.	TRBJ1-2	TGTGCCAGCAGTTTTTCGACGCGACAGACGTATGGCTACACCTTC	CASSFSTRQTYGYTF
TRBV7-8	14	.	TRBD2	TRBJ2-7	TGTGCCAGCAGCTTCGTGCCTAGCGGGTACGAGCAGTACTTC	CASSFVPSGYEQYF
TRBV5-8	14	.	.	TRBJ2-1	TGTGCCTGCACACGTGGGGGCCCGGGCGATGAGCAGTTCTTC	CACTRGGPGDEQFF
TRBV5-4	15	.	TRBD1	TRBJ2-2	TGTGCCAGCAGCTCCACAGGGGTTAACACCGGGGAGCTGTTTTTT	CASSSTGVNTGELFF
TRBV6-5	13	.	.	TRBJ1-2	TGTGCCAGCGCGGCCGCATGGAACTATGGCTACACCTTC	CASAAAWNYGYTF
TRBV12-3/TRBV12-4	13	.	.	TRBJ1-1	TGTGCCAGCAGTTTTCAGGGGCACACTGAAGCTTTCTTT	CASSFQGHTEAFF
TRBV6-5	13	.	TRBD2	TRBJ2-7	TGTGCCAGCAGTTTGGGAGGGGAGGGCGAGCAGTACTTC	CASSLGGEGEQYF
TRBV27	16	.	TRBD1	TRBJ1-2	TGTGCCAGCAGTTTAGGCAGGGGGCTTTTAAACAGCGGCTACACCTTC	CASSLGRGLLNSGYTF
TRBV23-1	17	.	.	TRBJ2-2	TGCGCCAGCAGTCCGTCCGGGGACTTCTCGAACACCGGGGAGCTGTTTTTT	CASSPSGDFSNTGELFF
TRBV30	12	.	.	TRBJ2-7	TGTGCCTGGAGTTCGACGGAGGGGGAGCAGTACTTC	CAWSSTEGEQYF
TRBV7-3	13	.	TRBD2	TRBJ2-1	TGTGCCAGCAGCTTAATAGCGGGAGGGGAGCAGTTCTTC	CASSLIAGGEQFF
TRBV11-1	12	once	TRBD1	TRBJ2-7	TGTGCCAGCAGAAAACAGGGGAACGAGCAGTACTTC	CASRKQGNEQYF
TRBV19	14	.	.	TRBJ1-5	TGTGCCAGTAGTATAGAGGGGGGGGCTCAGCCCCAGCATTTT	CASSIEGGAQPQHF
TRBV6-1	16	.	.	TRBJ2-7	TGTGCCAGCAGTGAAGCGGATGCGGTGAGTCCCTACGAGCAGTACTTC	CASSEADAVSPYEQYF
TRBV9	16	few	.	TRBJ1-4	TGTGCCAGCAGCGTAGGACCGGGACAAACTAATGAAAAACTGTTTTTT	CASSVGPGQTNEKLFF
TRBV3-1/TRBV3-2	12	.	TRBD1	TRBJ2-7	TGTGCCAGCAAGGACAGGGGTTACGAGCAGTACTTC	CASKDRGYEQYF
TRBV4-3	14	.	.	TRBJ2-2	TGCGCCAGCAGCCAAGATCGTCAGATCGGGGAGCTGTTTTTT	CASSQDRQIGELFF
TRBV6-2/TRBV6-3	14	.	TRBD2	TRBJ2-7	TGTGCCAGCAGTTACATAGCGGGAGGGGGTGAGCAGTACTTC	CASSYIAGGGEQYF
TRBV3-1/TRBV3-2	13	once	.	TRBJ1-2	TGTGCCAGCAGCCAAGAACAGGCTACTGGCTACACCTTC	CASSQEQATGYTF
TRBV28	15	few	.	TRBJ2-1	TGTGCCAGCAGTTCGGCGGGGCCCTCCTGGAATGAGCAGTTCTTC	CASSSAGPSWNEQFF
TRBV18	15	.	TRBD1	TRBJ1-1	TGTGCCAGCTCACCAGGGACAGGAACGAACACTGAAGCTTTCTTT	CASSPGTGTNTEAFF
TRBV20-1	14	few	TRBD2	TRBJ2-3	TGCAGTGCTAGTAGCGGGAGGTGGACAGATACGCAGTATTTT	CSASSGRWTDTQYF
TRBV7-2	15	few	TRBD2	TRBJ2-7	TGTGCCAGCAGCTTAGAGGGACTAACCCCGGGGGAGCAGTACTTC	CASSLEGLTPGEQYF
TRBV28	10	.	.	TRBJ1-2	TGTGCCGTCCTCGGGGGGGGCTACACCTTC	CAVLGGGYTF
TRBV19	17	.	.	TRBJ2-7	TGTGCCAGTAGTATCGCATATAGGCAGGGGATTACCTACGAGCAGTACTTC	CASSIAYRQGITYEQYF
TRBV11-2	15	.	.	TRBJ1-4	TGTGCCAGCAGGCTTGATACAGGGTCTAATGAAAAACTGTTTTTT	CASRLDTGSNEKLFF
TRBV6-4	15	.	TRBD1	TRBJ1-2	TGTGCCAGCCGAAGGGGGACAGGGATAGATTCTGGCTACACCTTC	CASRRGTGIDSGYTF
TRBV2	16	.	TRBD1	TRBJ2-4	TGTGCCAGCAGCAGAGAGACGACAGGGGGCCGCGACATTCAGTACTTC	CASSRETTGGRDIQYF
TRBV28	13	.	.	TRBJ2-1	TGTGCCTCCTCGGTCTCTTTCACCAATGAGCAGTTCTTC	CASSVSFTNEQFF
TRBV10-3	14	.	TRBD1	TRBJ2-1	TGTGCCATCAGTGGACAGGGATGGCCCAATGAGCAGTTCTTC	CAISGQGWPNEQFF
TRBV19	13	once	.	TRBJ1-5	TGTGCCAGTAGTCCCAATAGCAATCAGCCCCAGCATTTT	CASSPNSNQPQHF
TRBV28	18	.	TRBD2	TRBJ2-3	TGTGCCAGCAGTTTGGGTCGGTCAGGCGGGAGTATTACAGATACGCAGTATTTT	CASSLGRSGGSITDTQYF
TRBV9	14	.	.	TRBJ2-3	TGTGCCAGCAGCGTAGAAACGGGGACAGATACGCAGTATTTT	CASSVETGTDTQYF
TRBV7-2	14	.	.	TRBJ2-1	TGTGCCAGCAGCTCCCTAGGTTTCGACAATGAGCAGTTCTTC	CASSSLGFDNEQFF
TRBV5-1	16	.	TRBD2	TRBJ2-2	TGCGCCAGCAGCCAGGGAGGGGTGGATGGCACCGGGGAGCTGTTTTTT	CASSQGGVDGTGELFF
TRBV6-6	16	.	.	TRBJ2-1	TGTGCCAGCAGTTCGTCCGATGGGGGAGGCTACAATGAGCAGTTCTTC	CASSSSDGGGYNEQFF
TRBV6-6	15	.	.	TRBJ2-4	TGTGCCAGTTGGGGGCACGACTTAGCCAAAAACATTCAGTACTTC	CASWGHDLAKNIQYF
TRBV30	15	.	TRBD1	TRBJ1-1	TGTGCCTGGAGGGGGCCACAGGGGGGATTCACTGAAGCTTTCTTT	CAWRGPQGGFTEAFF
TRBV7-2	15	.	TRBD1	TRBJ1-6	TGTGCCAGCAGCGGCCCAGGGGGCAATAATTCACCCCTCCACTTT	CASSGPGGNNSPLHF